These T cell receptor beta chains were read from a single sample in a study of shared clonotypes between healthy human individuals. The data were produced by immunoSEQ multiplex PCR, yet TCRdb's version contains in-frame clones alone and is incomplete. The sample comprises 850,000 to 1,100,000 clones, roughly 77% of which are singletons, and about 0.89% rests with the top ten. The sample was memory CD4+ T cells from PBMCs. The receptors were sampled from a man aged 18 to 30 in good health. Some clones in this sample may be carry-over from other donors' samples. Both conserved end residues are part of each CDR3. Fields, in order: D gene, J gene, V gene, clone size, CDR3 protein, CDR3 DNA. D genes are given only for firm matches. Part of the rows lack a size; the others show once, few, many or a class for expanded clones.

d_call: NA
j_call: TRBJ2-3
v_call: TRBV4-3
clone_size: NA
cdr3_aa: CASSQEYGLATDTQYF
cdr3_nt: TGCGCCAGCAGCCAAGAATACGGACTTGCCACAGATACGCAGTATTTT

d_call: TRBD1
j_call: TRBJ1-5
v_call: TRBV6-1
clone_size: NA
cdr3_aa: CASSEAQGTGAGSNQPQHF
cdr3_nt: TGTGCCAGCAGTGAAGCCCAGGGGACAGGGGCCGGTAGCAATCAGCCCCAGCATTTT

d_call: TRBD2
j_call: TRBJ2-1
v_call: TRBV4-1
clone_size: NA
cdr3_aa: CASSQVPPIQREWREQFF
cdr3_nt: TGCGCCAGCAGCCAAGTTCCCCCAATACAGCGGGAGTGGCGTGAGCAGTTCTTC

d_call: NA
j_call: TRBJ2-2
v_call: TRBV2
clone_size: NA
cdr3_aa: CASSADTLMGELFF
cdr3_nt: TGTGCCAGCAGTGCGGACACCCTAATGGGGGAGCTGTTTTTT

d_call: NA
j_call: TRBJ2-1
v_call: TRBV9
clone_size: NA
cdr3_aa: CASSGPRGRDWDEQFF
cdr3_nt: TGTGCCAGCAGCGGCCCACGGGGGCGCGACTGGGATGAGCAGTTCTTC

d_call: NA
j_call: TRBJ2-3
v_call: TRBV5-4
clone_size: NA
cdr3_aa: CASSLSTSADTQYF
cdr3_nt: TGTGCCAGCAGCCTCTCAACTAGTGCAGATACGCAGTATTTT

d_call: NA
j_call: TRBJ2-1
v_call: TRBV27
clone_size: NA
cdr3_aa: CASSLDRISNNEQFF
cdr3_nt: TGTGCCAGCAGTTTAGACAGGATAAGTAACAATGAGCAGTTCTTC

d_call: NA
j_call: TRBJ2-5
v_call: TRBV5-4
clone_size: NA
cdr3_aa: CASSPMGGGQETQYF
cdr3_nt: TGTGCCAGCAGCCCCATGGGTGGGGGCCAAGAGACCCAGTACTTC

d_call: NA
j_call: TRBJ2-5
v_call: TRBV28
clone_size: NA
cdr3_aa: CASSSRGIETQYF
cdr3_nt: TGTGCCAGCAGTTCCAGGGGTATTGAGACCCAGTACTTC

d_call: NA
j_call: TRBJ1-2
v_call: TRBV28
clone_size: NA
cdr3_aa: CASSTTGRTYGYTF
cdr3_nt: TGTGCCAGCAGCACAACGGGGCGTACCTATGGCTACACCTTC

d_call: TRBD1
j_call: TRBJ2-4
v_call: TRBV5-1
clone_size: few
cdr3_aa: CASSLVGTGNIQYF
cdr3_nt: TGCGCCAGCAGCTTGGTTGGGACAGGCAACATTCAGTACTTC

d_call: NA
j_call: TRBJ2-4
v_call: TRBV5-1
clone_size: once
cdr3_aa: CASSLEGKGNIQYF
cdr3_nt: TGCGCCAGCAGCTTGGAGGGGAAGGGGAACATTCAGTACTTC

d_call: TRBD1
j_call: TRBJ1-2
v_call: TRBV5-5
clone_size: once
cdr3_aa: CASTFTGGQNYGYTF
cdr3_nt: TGTGCCAGCACCTTTACAGGGGGCCAGAACTATGGCTACACCTTC

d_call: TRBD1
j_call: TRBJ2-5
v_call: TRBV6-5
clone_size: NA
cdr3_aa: CASSYSGQGQETQYF
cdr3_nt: TGTGCCAGCAGTTACTCGGGACAGGGCCAAGAGACCCAGTACTTC

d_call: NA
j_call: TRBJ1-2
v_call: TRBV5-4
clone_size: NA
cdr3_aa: CASSLGPASNYGYTF
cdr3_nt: TGTGCCAGCAGCTTGGGCCCGGCGAGTAACTATGGCTACACCTTC

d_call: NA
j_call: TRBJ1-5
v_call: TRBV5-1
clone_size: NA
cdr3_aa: CASTPTGESHQPQHF
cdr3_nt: TGCGCCAGCACCCCGACGGGGGAGTCGCATCAGCCCCAGCATTTT

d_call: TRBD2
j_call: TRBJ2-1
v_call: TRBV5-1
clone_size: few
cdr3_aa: CASSLNSGDNEQFF
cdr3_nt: TGCGCCAGCAGCTTGAATAGCGGGGACAATGAGCAGTTCTTC

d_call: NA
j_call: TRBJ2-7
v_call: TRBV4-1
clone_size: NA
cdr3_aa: CASSQGSAGVYYEQYF
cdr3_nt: TGCGCCAGCAGCCAAGGGTCAGCAGGGGTGTACTACGAGCAGTACTTC

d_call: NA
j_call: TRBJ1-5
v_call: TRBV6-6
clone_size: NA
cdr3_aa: CASSYSAGVGQPQHF
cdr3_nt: TGTGCCAGCAGTTACTCGGCGGGGGTCGGTCAGCCCCAGCATTTT

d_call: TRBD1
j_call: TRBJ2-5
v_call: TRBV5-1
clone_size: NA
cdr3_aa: CASSWAPTGYTETQYF
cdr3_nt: TGCGCCAGCAGCTGGGCTCCGACAGGGTATACAGAGACCCAGTACTTC

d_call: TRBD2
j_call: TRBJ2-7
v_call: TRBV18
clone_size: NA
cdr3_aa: CASSLTSGPPYEQYF
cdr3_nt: TGTGCCAGCTCACTTACTAGCGGGCCTCCCTACGAGCAGTACTTC

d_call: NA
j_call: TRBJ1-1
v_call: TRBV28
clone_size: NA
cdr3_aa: CASSLRGAQALDTEAFF
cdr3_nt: TGTGCCAGCAGTCTCCGGGGGGCGCAGGCGTTGGACACTGAAGCTTTCTTT

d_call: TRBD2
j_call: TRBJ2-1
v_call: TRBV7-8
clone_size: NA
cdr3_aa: CASSLRTSGSSYNEQFF
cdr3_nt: TGTGCCAGCAGCTTACGGACTAGCGGGAGTTCCTACAATGAGCAGTTCTTC

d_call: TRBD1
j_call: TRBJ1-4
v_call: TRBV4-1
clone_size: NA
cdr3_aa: CASSQGQGATNEKLFF
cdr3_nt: TGCGCCAGCAGCCAGGGACAGGGGGCAACTAATGAAAAACTGTTTTTT

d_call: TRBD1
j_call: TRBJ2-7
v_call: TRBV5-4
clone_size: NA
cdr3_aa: CASSQKTGNPYEQYF
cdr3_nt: TGTGCCAGCAGCCAGAAGACAGGGAATCCCTACGAGCAGTACTTC

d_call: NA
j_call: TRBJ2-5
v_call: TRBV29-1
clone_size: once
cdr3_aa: CSVGRETQYF
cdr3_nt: TGCAGCGTGGGCCGGGAGACCCAGTACTTC

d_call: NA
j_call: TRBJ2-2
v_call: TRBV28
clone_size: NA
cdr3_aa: CASSSAGAVGEAIGELFF
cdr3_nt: TGTGCCAGCAGTTCTGCAGGGGCCGTGGGAGAAGCCATCGGGGAGCTGTTTTTT

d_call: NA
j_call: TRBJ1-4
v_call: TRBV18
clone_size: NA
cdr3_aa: CASSPRTGNEKLFF
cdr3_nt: TGTGCCAGCTCACCACGTACAGGGAATGAAAAACTGTTTTTT

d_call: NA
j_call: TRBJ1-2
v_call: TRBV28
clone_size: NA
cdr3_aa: CASSPAGRNYGYTF
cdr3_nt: TGTGCCAGCTCACCGGCAGGTCGGAACTATGGCTACACCTTC

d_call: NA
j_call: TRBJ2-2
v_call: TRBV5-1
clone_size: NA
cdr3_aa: CASSLGTSRNTGELFF
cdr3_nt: TGCGCCAGCAGCTTGGGTACTAGCAGGAACACCGGGGAGCTGTTTTTT

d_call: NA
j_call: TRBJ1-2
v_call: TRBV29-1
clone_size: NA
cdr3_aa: CSAGGDNYGYTF
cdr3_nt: TGCAGCGCGGGGGGAGATAACTATGGCTACACCTTC

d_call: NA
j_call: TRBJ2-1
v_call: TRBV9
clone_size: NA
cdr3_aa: CASSLGTSEQFF
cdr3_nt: TGTGCCAGCAGCCTGGGGACTTCGGAGCAGTTCTTC

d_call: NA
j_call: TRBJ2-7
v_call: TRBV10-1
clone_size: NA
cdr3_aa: CASGGGTYEQYF
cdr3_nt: TGCGCCAGTGGGGGCGGGACCTACGAGCAGTACTTC

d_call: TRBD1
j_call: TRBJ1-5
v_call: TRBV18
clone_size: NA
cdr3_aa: CASSQSGQGYQPQHF
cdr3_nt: TGTGCCAGCTCACAATCGGGACAGGGTTATCAGCCCCAGCATTTT

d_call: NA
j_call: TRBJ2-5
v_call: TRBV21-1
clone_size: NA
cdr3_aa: CASSKRRVWGAETQYF
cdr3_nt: TGTGCCAGCAGCAAAAGGAGGGTGTGGGGGGCTGAGACCCAGTACTTC

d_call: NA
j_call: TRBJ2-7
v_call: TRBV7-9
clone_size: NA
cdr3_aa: CASSLDFKRNEQYF
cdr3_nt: TGTGCCAGCAGCTTAGATTTTAAGAGGAACGAGCAGTACTTC

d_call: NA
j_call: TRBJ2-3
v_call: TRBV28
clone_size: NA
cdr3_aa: CASSFRDGGSDTQYF
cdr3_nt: TGTGCCAGCAGCTTCCGGGACGGGGGTTCAGATACGCAGTATTTT

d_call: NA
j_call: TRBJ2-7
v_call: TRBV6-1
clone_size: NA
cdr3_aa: CASSEGWGDEQYF
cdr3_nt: TGTGCCAGCAGTGAAGGTTGGGGGGACGAGCAGTACTTC

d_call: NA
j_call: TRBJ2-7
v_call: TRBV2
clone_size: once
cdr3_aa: CASCPGQNYEQYF
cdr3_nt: TGTGCCAGCTGCCCGGGACAAAACTACGAGCAGTACTTC

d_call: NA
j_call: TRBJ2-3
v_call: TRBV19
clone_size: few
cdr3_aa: CATNPGVRTDTQYF
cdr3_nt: TGTGCCACTAATCCGGGAGTCCGGACAGATACGCAGTATTTT

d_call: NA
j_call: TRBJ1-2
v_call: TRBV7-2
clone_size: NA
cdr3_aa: CASSPGGSLNYGYTF
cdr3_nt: TGTGCCAGCAGCCCCGGTGGGAGCTTAAACTATGGCTACACCTTC

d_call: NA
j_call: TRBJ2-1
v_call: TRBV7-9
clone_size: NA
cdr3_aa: CASSLKLAQYNEQFF
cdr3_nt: TGTGCCAGCAGCTTAAAACTAGCCCAATACAATGAGCAGTTCTTC

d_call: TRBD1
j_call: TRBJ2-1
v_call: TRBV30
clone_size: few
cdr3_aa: CAWNSGQPYNEQFF
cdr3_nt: TGTGCCTGGAATTCGGGACAGCCCTACAATGAGCAGTTCTTC

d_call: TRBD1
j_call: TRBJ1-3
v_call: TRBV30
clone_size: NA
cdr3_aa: CAWDTGAGNTIYF
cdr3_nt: TGTGCCTGGGATACAGGGGCCGGAAACACCATATATTTT

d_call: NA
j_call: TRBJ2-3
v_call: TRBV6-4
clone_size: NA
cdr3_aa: CASSDRSGDTQYF
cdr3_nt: TGTGCCAGCAGTGACCGAAGCGGGGATACGCAGTATTTT

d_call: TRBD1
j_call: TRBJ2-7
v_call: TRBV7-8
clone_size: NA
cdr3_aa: CASSLVLWDRGGRNSYEQYF
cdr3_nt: TGTGCCAGCAGCTTAGTGCTGTGGGACAGGGGGGGACGGAACTCCTACGAGCAGTACTTC

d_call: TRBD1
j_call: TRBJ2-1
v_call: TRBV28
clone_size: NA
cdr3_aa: CASVGTGMHNEQFF
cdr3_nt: TGTGCCAGCGTCGGGACAGGGATGCACAATGAGCAGTTCTTC

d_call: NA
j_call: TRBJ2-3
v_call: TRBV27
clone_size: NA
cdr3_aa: CASSSKQGRRADTQYF
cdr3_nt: TGTGCCAGCAGTTCTAAACAGGGGAGGAGGGCAGATACGCAGTATTTT

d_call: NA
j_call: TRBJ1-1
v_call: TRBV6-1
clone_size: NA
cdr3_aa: CASSEGGTVLEAFF
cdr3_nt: TGTGCCAGCAGTGAAGGGGGGACCGTCTTGGAAGCTTTCTTT

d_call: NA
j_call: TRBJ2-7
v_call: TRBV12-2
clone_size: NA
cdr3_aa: CASRLVFQGAVYEQYF
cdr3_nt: TGTGCAAGTCGCTTAGTATTCCAGGGGGCTGTGTACGAGCAGTACTTC

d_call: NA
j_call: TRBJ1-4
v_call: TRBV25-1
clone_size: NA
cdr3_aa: CASSDRTAPATNEKLFF
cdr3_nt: TGTGCCAGCAGTGACCGGACAGCACCTGCAACTAATGAAAAACTGTTTTTT

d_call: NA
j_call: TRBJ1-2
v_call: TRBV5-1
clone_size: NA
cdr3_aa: CASSVGSQGPSLYGYTF
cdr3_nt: TGCGCCAGCAGCGTTGGTAGCCAGGGCCCCTCTCTCTATGGCTACACCTTC

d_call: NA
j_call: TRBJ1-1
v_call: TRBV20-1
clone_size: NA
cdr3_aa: CRMGFGTEAFF
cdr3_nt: TGCAGGATGGGGTTTGGCACTGAAGCTTTCTTT